This TCR beta chain came from a study of T cell repertoires in cytomegalovirus infection. For the study at large: Public TCR beta signatures indicated both CMV infection and matching HLA type. Study-wide points: People with CMV and the relevant HLA were identified by cumulative public TCR beta family frequency. Ex vivo, HLA-C-restricted CMV-specific TCR beta clonotypes prevailed over the rest of the response.

The germline V gene encodes CDR1 SQVTM and CDR2 ANQGSEA. The CDR3 has 11 amino acids. V lost 3 bases and J lost 6, with 8 bases in between. There are a few counts of this clonotype. Its specificity is not known. Each CDR3 protein is one row after TCRdb ran MiXCR on the reads. The sample yields about 400,000 distinct CDR3 sequences, approximately 18% seen once. The sample consisted of PBMCs. The V call is TRBV29-1, the J call TRBJ1-2; possibly TRBD1 for D (5 bases). The TCR comes from a human donor in good health (CMV status not recorded). Some clones in this sample may be carry-over from other donors' samples. As DNA, the CDR3 is TGCAGCGTTGAGGGGCGGCATGGCTACACCTTC. The encoded protein is CSVEGRHGYTF.